Given below is one TCR beta chain in context. In the authors' methods: Amplified reference gene primers provided the basis for estimating nucleated cell counts. Data came from immunoSEQ multiplex PCR; TCRdb stores just in-frame clones and leaves some out. The V and J calls and clone size are taken from that table; D and trimming were inferred from the DNA. Of around 260,000 clones detected, 70% to 90% appear once; the ten largest clones hold under 3.5%. This entry is derived from a study of blood T cell repertoires in COVID-19. Sample: peripheral blood. The TCR was taken from a woman in her 30s with active or convalescent COVID-19.

The CDR3 protein is CAWRPSGQKQIGQYF. CDR3 bases: TGTGCCTGGAGACCCTCCGGCCAGAAACAGATAGGGCAGTATTTT. The chain carries TRBV30 and TRBJ2-3; D is ambiguous. Germline V CDR1 and CDR2: GTSNPN, SVGIG (reference sequence). The CDR3 runs 15 residues. The V end lost 3 bases, the J end lost 11 bases, and 24 bases lay between the germline ends.